Listed below are T cell receptor beta chains from one sample, sequenced in a study of prognosis after radiotherapy for stage I lung cancer. TCRdb recomputed calls from the multiplex PCR reads with MiXCR, one row per CDR3 protein. Of over 14,000 distinct CDR3 sequences in the sample, 28% were seen once. The sample consisted of PBMCs, taken before or after stereotactic body radiation therapy (not recorded which). Every receptor here comes from a donor aged 50 or older with non-small cell lung cancer. CDR3s include the opening cysteine and the closing phenylalanine or tryptophan. The D gene is left open where the match is weak. Some rows mark clone size as missing; the rest say once, few, many or name a class of expanded clone.

j_call d_call clone_size v_call cdr3_nt cdr3_aa
TRBJ1-6 NA many TRBV9 TGTGCCAGCAGCCCCAGGGCCGGCAGGCCCCTCCACTTT CASSPRAGRPLHF
TRBJ2-7 NA many TRBV7-9 TGTGCCAGCACAGGGTCCTACGAGCAGTACTTC CASTGSYEQYF
TRBJ1-2 NA many TRBV12-5 TGTGCTAGTGGTTTGGTACGAGGCCCCCGGGGCTATGGCTACACCTTC CASGLVRGPRGYGYTF
TRBJ1-2 NA medium-sized TRBV28 TGTGCCAGCAGTCCTATACCGGGGGACTATGGCTACACCTTC CASSPIPGDYGYTF
TRBJ1-5 NA once TRBV6-1 TGTGCCAGCAGTAATGCGGTTAGGGTGAGCCAGCCCCAGCATTTT CASSNAVRVSQPQHF
TRBJ1-3 NA NA TRBV6-2/TRBV6-3 TGTGCCAGCAGTACCTCCTATCGGGGCGGTAGATCTGGAAACACCATATATTTT CASSTSYRGGRSGNTIYF
TRBJ2-7 NA many TRBV20-1 TGCAGTGCTAGCCGGGACCCCTCGTCCTACGAGCAGTACTTC CSASRDPSSYEQYF
TRBJ2-7 TRBD1 many TRBV3-1 TGTGCCAGCAGCCTAAACTATGGACAGGGTGGCGAGCAGTACTTC CASSLNYGQGGEQYF
TRBJ2-1 TRBD2 medium-sized TRBV5-1 TGCGCCAGCAGCTTGGGAGCGGGAGTGCGGGAGCAGTTCTTC CASSLGAGVREQFF
TRBJ2-3 TRBD2 medium-sized TRBV20-1 TGCAGTGCTAGAAGTACTAGCGGGAGGGATTCTTTTTTTGATACGCAGTATTTT CSARSTSGRDSFFDTQYF
TRBJ2-7 NA medium-sized TRBV3-1 TGTGCCAGCAGCTTGCGCCCGGACACTCTCGAGCAGTACTTC CASSLRPDTLEQYF
TRBJ2-1 TRBD1 many TRBV7-6 TGTGCCAGCAGCTTAGGTAGGGACAGGGAGAACAATGAGCAGTTCTTC CASSLGRDRENNEQFF
TRBJ2-1 TRBD2 medium-sized TRBV24-1 TGTGCCACCAGTGATTTTGGAGGGAGGGGTATTGAGCAGTTCTTC CATSDFGGRGIEQFF
TRBJ1-4 TRBD1 many TRBV11-1 TGTGCCAGCAGCCATCGGACAGGGGCGGGTAATGAAAAACTGTTTTTT CASSHRTGAGNEKLFF
TRBJ2-7 TRBD2 medium-sized TRBV28 TGTGCCAGCAGCAAGACTAGCGGGGGCTCCTACGAGCAGTACTTC CASSKTSGGSYEQYF
TRBJ2-1 NA NA TRBV27 TGTGCCAGCAGAACCGTGCCGGAGAGCTCCTACAATGAGCAGTTCTTC CASRTVPESSYNEQFF
TRBJ1-6 TRBD1 many TRBV18 TGTGCCAGCTCACCGGGACAGGCCGAAAATTCACCCCTCCACTTT CASSPGQAENSPLHF